This is a list of T cell receptor beta chains from one sample in a study of blood T cell repertoires in COVID-19. The method was immunoSEQ multiplex PCR; TCRdb's version includes in-frame clones alone and lacks a portion of them. The sample records roughly 120,000 clones, approximately 85% being singletons. Sequencing was performed on peripheral blood. The receptors derive from an elderly woman with COVID-19, enrolled during active disease. CDR3s include the opening cysteine and the closing phenylalanine or tryptophan. D genes are given only for firm matches. Rows may omit the clone size; those that give it use once, few, many or a size class.

size,length,D,V,J,CDR3,DNA
-,14,-,TRBV6-5,TRBJ1-2,CASSGLGGAYGYTF,TGTGCCAGCAGCGGATTGGGCGGGGCCTATGGCTACACCTTC
-,13,-,TRBV12-3/TRBV12-4,TRBJ2-2,CASSLLDTGELFF,TGTGCCAGCAGTTTACTAGATACCGGGGAGCTGTTTTTT
once,15,-,TRBV20-1,TRBJ2-2,CSASPGRGDTGELFF,TGCAGTGCTAGTCCTGGCAGGGGAGACACCGGGGAGCTGTTTTTT
-,15,TRBD1,TRBV7-9,TRBJ1-5,CASSHGDRGDQPQHF,TGTGCCAGCAGCCACGGGGACAGGGGGGATCAGCCCCAGCATTTT
-,18,TRBD2,TRBV18,TRBJ2-1,CASSQWTSGSNPYNEQFF,TGTGCCAGCTCACAATGGACTAGCGGGAGTAACCCCTACAATGAGCAGTTCTTC
-,18,TRBD2,TRBV7-6,TRBJ2-5,CASSLGSRESSYQETQYF,TGTGCCAGCAGCTTAGGTTCGCGGGAGTCCTCGTACCAAGAGACCCAGTACTTC
-,15,-,TRBV3-1/TRBV3-2,TRBJ2-7,CASSQTIRGSGEQYF,TGTGCCAGCAGCCAAACGATAAGGGGTAGTGGCGAGCAGTACTTC
-,18,TRBD1,TRBV28,TRBJ2-3,CASSTAAGTGTPGDTQYF,TGTGCCAGCAGCACGGCTGCCGGGACAGGGACTCCAGGAGATACGCAGTATTTT
-,16,TRBD2,TRBV24-1,TRBJ2-1,CATSDPSAGGPNEQFF,TGTGCCACCAGTGATCCATCAGCGGGAGGTCCCAATGAGCAGTTCTTC
-,16,TRBD2,TRBV3-1/TRBV3-2,TRBJ2-1,CASSSLSGRRNNEQFF,TGTGCCAGCAGCTCCCTCAGCGGGAGAAGGAACAATGAGCAGTTCTTC
-,15,TRBD1,TRBV28,TRBJ2-2,CAIPQGYLNTGELFF,TGTGCCATCCCACAGGGGTACCTGAACACCGGGGAGCTGTTTTTT
-,17,TRBD2,TRBV28,TRBJ2-7,CASSFRPGSAGGYEQYF,TGTGCCAGCAGTTTCCGACCCGGGTCAGCGGGAGGCTACGAGCAGTACTTC
-,12,-,TRBV2,TRBJ1-1,CASSQRTVEAFF,TGTGCCAGCAGCCAAAGGACAGTTGAAGCTTTCTTT
-,15,-,TRBV6-1,TRBJ1-2,CASSEVETGSYGYTF,TGTGCCAGCAGTGAAGTTGAGACAGGCTCTTATGGCTACACCTTC
-,15,TRBD1,TRBV5-1,TRBJ1-3,CASSYQTGDGNTIYF,TGCGCCAGCAGCTATCAGACAGGGGATGGAAACACCATATATTTT
few,16,-,TRBV12-5,TRBJ1-3,CASGLALTSSGNTIYF,TGTGCTAGTGGTTTGGCGTTGACAAGCTCTGGAAACACCATATATTTT
-,13,-,TRBV15,TRBJ2-1,CATSSSTGTKQFF,TGTGCCACCAGCAGTTCAACCGGGACAAAGCAGTTCTTC
few,11,-,TRBV12-3/TRBV12-4,TRBJ1-1,CASSLGQSAFF,TGTGCCAGCAGTTTAGGACAGTCGGCTTTCTTT
few,11,-,TRBV24-1,TRBJ1-1,CATSGDTEAFF,TGTGCCACCTCAGGGGACACTGAAGCTTTCTTT
-,16,TRBD2,TRBV9,TRBJ2-2,CASSVAVAGGTGELFF,TGTGCCAGCAGCGTAGCTGTAGCGGGAGGGACCGGGGAGCTGTTTTTT
-,16,-,TRBV5-1,TRBJ1-6,CASSLDPSSYNSPLHF,TGCGCCAGCAGCTTGGACCCGAGCTCCTATAATTCACCCCTCCACTTT
-,16,TRBD1,TRBV7-2,TRBJ2-5,CASSGRQGIRQETQYF,TGTGCCAGCAGCGGTAGACAGGGTATTCGCCAAGAGACCCAGTACTTC
-,13,TRBD2,TRBV7-8,TRBJ2-7,CASSRDYLAEQYF,TGTGCCAGCAGCCGGGACTACTTGGCCGAGCAGTACTTC
-,14,TRBD1,TRBV6-1,TRBJ1-2,CASSDTGGNYGYTF,TGTGCCAGCAGTGACACAGGGGGCAACTATGGCTACACCTTC
-,14,TRBD1,TRBV3-1/TRBV3-2,TRBJ1-3,CASRQGGFGNTIYF,TGTGCCAGCAGGCAGGGGGGTTTTGGAAACACCATATATTTT
once,15,-,TRBV7-2,TRBJ2-7,CASSLRTRDNYEQYF,TGTGCCAGCAGCTTACGAACCCGGGACAACTACGAGCAGTACTTC
-,15,TRBD2,TRBV9,TRBJ2-1,CASSASGIGYNEQFF,TGTGCCAGCAGCGCTAGCGGGATAGGCTACAATGAGCAGTTCTTC
-,16,TRBD2,TRBV7-6,TRBJ2-2,CASSMLAGGKSGELFF,TGTGCCAGCAGCATGCTAGCGGGAGGGAAGTCCGGGGAGCTGTTTTTT
-,15,TRBD1,TRBV28,TRBJ1-5,CASSAYTGGGQPQHF,TGTGCCAGCAGCGCCTATACAGGGGGCGGTCAGCCCCAGCATTTT
-,18,TRBD1,TRBV19,TRBJ2-2,CASSQPSGVRGRDGELFF,TGTGCCAGTAGTCAACCGTCAGGGGTCAGGGGGCGAGACGGGGAGCTGTTTTTT
-,13,TRBD1,TRBV5-6,TRBJ2-7,CASSVGTAIEQYF,TGTGCCAGCAGCGTCGGGACAGCGATTGAGCAGTACTTC
-,15,-,TRBV28,TRBJ1-1,CASSLSWGQDTEAFF,TGTGCCAGCAGTTTAAGTTGGGGGCAGGACACTGAAGCTTTCTTT
-,16,TRBD2,TRBV6-4,TRBJ2-3,CASSDRGGSSADTQYF,TGTGCCAGCAGTGACCGTGGCGGGAGTAGTGCAGATACGCAGTATTTT
-,16,-,TRBV7-9,TRBJ1-1,CASSLGMRTGIAEAFF,TGTGCCAGCAGCTTGGGGATGCGAACAGGGATCGCTGAAGCTTTCTTT
-,13,TRBD2,TRBV12-3/TRBV12-4,TRBJ2-7,CASRASGVYEQYF,TGTGCCAGCAGGGCTAGCGGGGTCTACGAGCAGTACTTC
-,17,TRBD2,TRBV18,TRBJ2-5,CASSPRTSGAFPETQYF,TGTGCCAGCTCACCAAGGACTAGCGGGGCCTTCCCCGAGACCCAGTACTTC
-,15,-,TRBV7-8,TRBJ2-1,CASSLESVTKGEQFF,TGTGCCAGCAGCTTAGAGTCCGTAACTAAGGGGGAGCAGTTCTTC
-,15,-,TRBV7-9,TRBJ2-5,CASSPRVSRGETQYF,TGTGCCAGCAGCCCCCGGGTCTCCAGAGGGGAGACCCAGTACTTC
-,14,-,TRBV7-8,TRBJ2-1,CASSPIRVNNEQFF,TGTGCCAGCAGCCCGATCCGGGTCAACAATGAGCAGTTCTTC
-,16,TRBD2,TRBV27,TRBJ2-1,CASSLGIAGGDNEQFF,TGTGCCAGCAGTTTGGGCATAGCGGGAGGAGACAATGAGCAGTTCTTC
-,15,-,TRBV10-3,TRBJ2-2,CAVLQTSVGTGELFF,TGTGCCGTACTCCAGACTAGTGTAGGCACCGGGGAGCTGTTTTTT
-,13,TRBD1,TRBV27,TRBJ1-3,CASRQGLGNTIYF,TGTGCCAGCAGACAGGGGTTAGGAAACACCATATATTTT
-,16,-,TRBV7-2,TRBJ1-1,CASSPMRGQKNTEAFF,TGTGCCAGCAGCCCGATGCGGGGGCAGAAGAACACTGAAGCTTTCTTT
-,14,-,TRBV11-2,TRBJ2-1,CASSSGQGKNEQFF,TGTGCCAGCAGCTCTGGCCAGGGGAAGAATGAGCAGTTCTTC
-,20,TRBD2,TRBV5-4,TRBJ2-3,CASSFQSSGGRWLGSDTQYF,TGTGCCAGCAGCTTTCAGTCTAGCGGGGGGAGGTGGTTGGGGTCAGATACGCAGTATTTT
-,16,-,TRBV28,TRBJ1-2,CASSFTGDGALDGYTF,TGTGCCAGCAGTTTTACGGGGGACGGGGCATTGGATGGCTACACCTTC
once,13,-,TRBV18,TRBJ2-5,CASSPNADETQYF,TGTGCCAGCTCACCAAATGCGGATGAAACCCAGTACTTC
-,15,-,TRBV19,TRBJ1-5,CASTKEAGLNQPQHF,TGTGCCAGTACCAAGGAGGCCGGCCTCAATCAGCCCCAGCATTTT
-,17,-,TRBV6-2/TRBV6-3,TRBJ1-1,CASSYSIVRRQNTEAFF,TGTGCCAGCAGTTACTCGATAGTCAGGCGACAGAACACTGAAGCTTTCTTT
-,13,-,TRBV4-1,TRBJ1-2,CASSQVSRDGYTF,TGCGCCAGCAGCCAAGTTTCGAGGGATGGCTACACCTTC
-,15,-,TRBV7-2,TRBJ1-2,CASSLGLRTAYGYTF,TGTGCCAGCAGTTTAGGGCTTCGGACAGCCTATGGCTACACCTTC
-,11,-,TRBV20-1,TRBJ2-1,CSAREDKEQFF,TGCAGTGCTAGAGAGGACAAGGAGCAGTTCTTC
once,12,-,TRBV28,TRBJ1-2,CASSSGTHGYTF,TGTGCCAGCAGTTCGGGGACTCATGGCTACACCTTC
-,14,TRBD2,TRBV11-3,TRBJ2-1,CASSLGTRSNEQFF,TGTGCCAGCAGCTTAGGGACTAGAAGCAATGAGCAGTTCTTC